Listed below are T cell receptor beta chains from one sample, sequenced in a study of T cells in Graves' hyperthyroidism and ophthalmopathy. TCRdb fed the multiplex PCR reads into MiXCR, producing one record per CDR3 protein. The sample consists of 40,000 to 60,000 distinct CDR3 sequences, 45% to 65% of them appearing once. What was sequenced was peripheral blood or thyroid tissue (not recorded which). Every receptor here comes from a man in his late teens or twenties with Graves' hyperthyroidism. Both conserved end residues are part of each CDR3. Each record gives: V gene, J gene, clone size, D gene, CDR3 DNA, CDR3 protein. A D gene is named only where the DNA matches it firmly. The size field is filled for only some rows; it gives once, few, many or a size class.

TRBV7-2	TRBJ2-7	many	NA	TGTGCCAGCAGCTTAAAGTCTACCTACGAGCAGTACTTC	CASSLKSTYEQYF
TRBV5-1	TRBJ1-4	NA	NA	TGCGCCAGCAGCTCAAGTAGGACTAATGAAAAACTGTTTTTT	CASSSSRTNEKLFF
TRBV10-3	TRBJ2-7	NA	TRBD1	TGTGCCATCAGTGAGGACAGGGGCTACGAGCAGTACTTC	CAISEDRGYEQYF
TRBV7-9	TRBJ2-5	many	NA	TGTGCCAGCAGCATACCGCAGGGGACCCAGTACTTC	CASSIPQGTQYF
TRBV20-1	TRBJ2-7	NA	TRBD1	TGCAGTGCAGTACCGGGACAGGGGCGCTACGAGCAGTACTTC	CSAVPGQGRYEQYF
TRBV9	TRBJ2-3	many	NA	TGTGCCAGCAGTATATTTGGCGGAGGAGGCACAGATACGCAGTATTTT	CASSIFGGGGTDTQYF
TRBV20-1	TRBJ2-5	medium-sized	NA	TGCAGTGCTAGTCCCGCAAGGTCTGCAGAGACCCAGTACTTC	CSASPARSAETQYF
TRBV5-1	TRBJ1-1	NA	TRBD1	TGCGCCAGCAGGCAGACAGGGCGAACTGAAGCTTTCTTT	CASRQTGRTEAFF
TRBV9	TRBJ1-3	many	NA	TGTGCCAGCAGCCCCTTTCTCACAGGGCTCTCTGGAAACACCATATATTTT	CASSPFLTGLSGNTIYF
TRBV29-1	TRBJ1-6	few	NA	TGCAGCGTTGTCGGGGGTAGGAATTCACCCCTCCACTTT	CSVVGGRNSPLHF
TRBV7-8	TRBJ1-2	NA	TRBD1	TGTGCCAGCAGCCCCGGACAGGCAATCTGTGGCTACACCTTC	CASSPGQAICGYTF
TRBV29-1	TRBJ1-1	NA	NA	TGCAGCGTTGGCACCCACGGGGCTGAAGCTTTCTTT	CSVGTHGAEAFF
TRBV7-8	TRBJ1-1	NA	NA	TGTGCCAGCAGCGGGCAATTGAACACTGAAGCTTTCTTT	CASSGQLNTEAFF
TRBV7-9	TRBJ2-7	many	TRBD2	TGTGCCAGCAGCTCACCCCCAAGCGGGAGTGGGTACGAGCAGTACTTC	CASSSPPSGSGYEQYF
TRBV9	TRBJ1-4	medium-sized	NA	TGTGCCAGCAGCGTAGCCGGCGGAACTAATGAAAAACTGTTTTTT	CASSVAGGTNEKLFF
TRBV7-8	TRBJ2-7	NA	TRBD2	TGTGCCAGCAGCTTCCAGCGGGAGGCAGAGTACTTC	CASSFQREAEYF
TRBV20-1	TRBJ1-1	many	NA	TGCAGTGCTCGTCAGGGGTCTGCTGAAGCTTTCTTT	CSARQGSAEAFF
TRBV7-9	TRBJ1-1	NA	NA	TGTGCCAGCAGCTTAAGGCGTCGGAACACTGAAGCTTTCTTT	CASSLRRRNTEAFF
TRBV20-1	TRBJ2-7	many	NA	TGCAGTGCTAGAGATGTACTCTACGAGCAGTACTTC	CSARDVLYEQYF
TRBV10-3	TRBJ1-4	NA	TRBD1	TGTGCCATCAGGGGACAGGAGCGGGAAAAACTGTTTTTT	CAIRGQEREKLFF
TRBV7-8	TRBJ2-7	NA	NA	TGTGCCAGCATCCTCGGGGTCGAGCAGTACTTC	CASILGVEQYF
TRBV2	TRBJ1-2	NA	NA	TGTGCCAGCAGTGTCGGGGGCGGTACTGGCTACACCTTC	CASSVGGGTGYTF
TRBV7-3	TRBJ2-7	NA	NA	TGTGCCAGCAGCTTAGAGCGGCTAGGCATGGTCCGCGAGCAGTACTTC	CASSLERLGMVREQYF
TRBV9	TRBJ1-6	NA	TRBD1	TGTGCCAGCAGTGCGGGGCAGGACAGGGACTCACCCCTCCACTTT	CASSAGQDRDSPLHF
TRBV29-1	TRBJ2-2	NA	NA	TGCAGCGCCGTAATCGGAGAGCTAACCGGGGAGCTGTTTTTT	CSAVIGELTGELFF
TRBV25-1	TRBJ1-5	NA	TRBD1	TGTGCCAGCAGTGGGGACAGGGTGGCGAGGAGCAACCAGCCCCAGCATTTT	CASSGDRVARSNQPQHF
TRBV20-1	TRBJ1-1	many	NA	TGCAGTGCTAGAGTTTGGGACACGAACACTGAAGCTTTCTTT	CSARVWDTNTEAFF
TRBV7-4	TRBJ1-1	many	NA	TGTGCCAGCACTGGACGGGGGGCGGGCACTGAAGCTTTCTTT	CASTGRGAGTEAFF
TRBV5-8	TRBJ1-5	many	TRBD1	TGTGCCAGCAGCTTGGGACAGGGTGGCAATCAGCCCCAGCATTTT	CASSLGQGGNQPQHF
TRBV15	TRBJ1-6	NA	TRBD1	TGTGCCACCGGAACGGGACAGGGACCACCCCTCCACTTT	CATGTGQGPPLHF
TRBV19	TRBJ1-1	NA	NA	TGTGCCAGTAGTATAAATAAGGGATCGGCTTTCTTT	CASSINKGSAFF
TRBV7-2	TRBJ1-1	many	NA	TGTGCCAGCAGCTTAGTGTTATTGAGAGGCCCCACTGAAGCTTTCTTT	CASSLVLLRGPTEAFF
TRBV29-1	TRBJ2-5	NA	NA	TGCAGCGTCCTCGACACTAGGGAGTCGGAGACCCAGTACTTC	CSVLDTRESETQYF
TRBV6-5	TRBJ1-6	many	TRBD1	TGTGCCAGCAGTTCCCGGGACAGGCTTAATTCACCCCTCCACTTT	CASSSRDRLNSPLHF
TRBV7-3	TRBJ2-3	many	TRBD2	TGTGCCAGCAGCCCGCAACTAGCGGGAGTCCTGTATTTT	CASSPQLAGVLYF
TRBV4-1	TRBJ1-1	many	NA	TGCGCCAGCAGCCAAGATATCTTCCCCTTTTACACTGAAGCTTTCTTT	CASSQDIFPFYTEAFF
TRBV30	TRBJ1-4	few	NA	TGTGCCTGGAGTAAAGGAGAAAACAATGAAAAACTGTTTTTT	CAWSKGENNEKLFF